The following is a T cell receptor (beta chain) sequence with its context. The antigen is undetermined. These data originate in a study of glioma-infiltrating T cells after dendritic cell vaccination. Study results and caveats: Patients with more pretreatment TILs had longer time to progression and survival.

PBMC sampling occurred before vaccination, two weeks after the third dose, and at progression. The immunoSEQ assay amplified TCRB CDR3 from up to 2 ug DNA. Primers: 60 V beta forward and 13 J beta reverse. Generated by immunoSEQ multiplex PCR, the TCRdb table keeps only in-frame clones and is missing some. The table lists roughly 90,000 clones, under 90% of them singletons. The CDR3 sequence is 15 residues long. CDR1 is SEHNR, CDR2 FQNEAQ, per germline (reference sequence). Trimming took off 5 bases at V and 5 bases at J, with 16 bases between the two ends. The TCR was taken from a human donor with glioblastoma. This chain links TRBV7-9 with TRBJ2-1; D ambiguous. Here the sequenced sample was blood, taken before dendritic cell vaccination. CDR3 sequence reads: CASSPRNPPNNEQFF. CDR3 nucleotide sequence: TGTGCCAGCAGCCCTAGGAATCCGCCCAACAATGAGCAGTTCTTC.